This paragraph covers one T cell receptor (beta chain) sequence. This entry belongs to a study of preoperative IRX-2 immunotherapy in early breast cancer. As for treatment: preoperative locoregional IRX-2 cytokine immunotherapy. Losses at the gene ends were 2 bases for V and 5 bases for J; bases not matched to a gene: 6. In germline, CDR1 is LNHDA, CDR2 SQIVND (reference sequence). This CDR3 comprises 15 residues. The table came from immunoSEQ multiplex PCR; TCRdb's copy has only in-frame clones and leaves some out. The sample yields 60,000 or so clones, 94% seen once. The specimen was taken from a patient treated with IRX-2 immunotherapy. The receptor was derived from a human donor with breast cancer. The chain joins TRBV19 to TRBJ1-5; 7 bases align to TRBD1. CDR3 DNA: TGTGCCAGTAGTATACGATCCGACAGGGATCAGCCCCAGCATTTT. The encoded protein is CASSIRSDRDQPQHF.